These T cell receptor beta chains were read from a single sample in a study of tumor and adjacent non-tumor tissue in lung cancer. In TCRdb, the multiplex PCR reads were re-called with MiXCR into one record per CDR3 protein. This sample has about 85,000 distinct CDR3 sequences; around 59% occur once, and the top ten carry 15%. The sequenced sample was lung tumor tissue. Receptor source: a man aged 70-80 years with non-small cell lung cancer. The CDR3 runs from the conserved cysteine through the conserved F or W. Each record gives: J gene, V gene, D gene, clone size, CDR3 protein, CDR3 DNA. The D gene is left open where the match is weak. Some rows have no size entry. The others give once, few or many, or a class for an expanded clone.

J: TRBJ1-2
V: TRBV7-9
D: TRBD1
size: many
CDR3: CASSTDRGKSYTF
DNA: TGTGCCAGCAGCACCGACAGGGGGAAGAGCTACACCTTC

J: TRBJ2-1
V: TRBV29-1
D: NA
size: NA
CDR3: CSGWEHTNEQFF
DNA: TGCAGCGGGTGGGAACATACGAATGAGCAGTTCTTC

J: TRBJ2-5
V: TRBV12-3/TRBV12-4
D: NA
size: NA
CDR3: CASSSWDMIAQETQYF
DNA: TGTGCCAGCAGTTCCTGGGACATGATAGCACAAGAGACCCAGTACTTC

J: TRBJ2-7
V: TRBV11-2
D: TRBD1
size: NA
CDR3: CVTSLDAGGRYEQYF
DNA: TGTGTCACCAGCTTAGATGCAGGGGGAAGGTACGAGCAGTACTTC

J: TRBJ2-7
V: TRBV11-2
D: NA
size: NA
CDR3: CASSPCGVGVPYEQYF
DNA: TGTGCCAGCAGCCCTTGTGGGGTGGGGGTCCCCTACGAGCAATACTTC

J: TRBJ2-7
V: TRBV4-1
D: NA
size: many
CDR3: CASSQSTGATIYEQYF
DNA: TGCGCCAGCAGTCAATCCACGGGGGCTACAATCTACGAGCAGTACTTC

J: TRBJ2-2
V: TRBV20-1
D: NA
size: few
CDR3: CSTDRSGNTGELFF
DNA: TGCAGTACGGACCGATCCGGGAACACCGGGGAGCTGTTTTTT

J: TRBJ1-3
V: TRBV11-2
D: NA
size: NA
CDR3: CASSLLRQGAENTIYF
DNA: TGTGCCAGCAGCCTTCTCCGCCAGGGAGCCGAAAACACCATATATTTT

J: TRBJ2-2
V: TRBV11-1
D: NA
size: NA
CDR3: CTSSPSPRPGELFF
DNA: TGTACCAGCAGCCCTAGCCCCCGACCCGGAGAGCTGTTTTTT

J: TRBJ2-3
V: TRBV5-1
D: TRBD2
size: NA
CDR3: CASRTSPTDMQYF
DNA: TGCGCCAGCAGGACTAGCCCCACAGATATGCAGTATTTT

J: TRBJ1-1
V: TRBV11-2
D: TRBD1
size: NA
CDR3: CASSNRGYTGAFF
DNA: TGTGCCAGCAGCAACAGGGGATACACTGGAGCTTTCTTT

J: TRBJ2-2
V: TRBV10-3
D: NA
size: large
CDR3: CAISPSDVTGELFF
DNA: TGTGCCATCAGCCCGTCGGACGTCACCGGGGAGCTGTTTTTT

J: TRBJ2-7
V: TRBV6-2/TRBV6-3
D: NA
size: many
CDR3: CASSSAGFGDYEQYF
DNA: TGTGCCAGCAGTTCAGCCGGGTTCGGGGATTACGAGCAGTACTTC

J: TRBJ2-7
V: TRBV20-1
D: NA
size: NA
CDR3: CGASKGKYEQYF
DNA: TGCGGTGCTAGTAAGGGGAAGTACGAGCAGTACTTC

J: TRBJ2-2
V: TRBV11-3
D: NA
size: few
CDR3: CASSLGPLTGELLF
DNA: TGTGCCAGCAGCTTAGGCCCCCTGACCGGGGAGCTACTTTTT

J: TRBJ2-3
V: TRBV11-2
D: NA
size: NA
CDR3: CASSLVQAVSSTDTQYF
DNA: TGTGCCAGCAGCTTAGTGCAGGCGGTTTCTTCCACAGATACGCAGTATTTT

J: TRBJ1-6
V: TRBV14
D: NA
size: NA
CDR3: CVSSQEWRYPNSLLHF
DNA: TGTGTCAGCAGCCAAGAGTGGCGCTATCCTAATTCACTCCTCCACTTT

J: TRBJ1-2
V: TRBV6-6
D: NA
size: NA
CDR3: CASRYSSGAHRGYGYTF
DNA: TGTGCCAGCAGATACTCGTCAGGGGCCCACCGGGGCTATGGCTACACGTTC

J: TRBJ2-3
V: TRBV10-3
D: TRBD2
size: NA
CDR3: CAFSEGNSGSVRDTQYF
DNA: TGTGCCTTCAGTGAGGGAAATAGCGGGAGCGTCAGAGATACGCAGTATTTT

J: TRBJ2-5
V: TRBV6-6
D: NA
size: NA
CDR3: CARRPTSYQETKYF
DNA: TGTGCCAGAAGGCCCACTTCGTACCAAGAGACCAAGTACTTC

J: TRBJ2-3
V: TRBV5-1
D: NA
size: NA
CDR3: CASSLCTGTDMQYF
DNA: TGCGCCAGCAGCTTATGTACAGGCACAGATATGCAGTATTTT

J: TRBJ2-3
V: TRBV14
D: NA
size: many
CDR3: CASSPTVFTDTQYF
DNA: TGTGCCAGCAGCCCGACAGTATTCACAGATACGCAGTATTTT

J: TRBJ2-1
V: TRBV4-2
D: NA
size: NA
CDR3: CASSQDRVCDEQFF
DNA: TGTGCCAGCAGCCAAGATCGGGTTTGCGATGAGCAGTTTTTC

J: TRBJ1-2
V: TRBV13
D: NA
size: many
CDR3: CASSLGPFYGYTF
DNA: TGTGCCAGCAGCTTAGGACCGTTCTATGGCTACACCTTC

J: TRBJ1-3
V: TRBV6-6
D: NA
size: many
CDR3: CASSPGLREGNTIYF
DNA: TGTGCCAGCAGTCCGGGACTTCGCGAGGGAAACACCATATATTTT

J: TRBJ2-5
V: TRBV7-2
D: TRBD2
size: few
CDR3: CASAYRGLAEETQYF
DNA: TGTGCCAGCGCCTACCGTGGGCTAGCGGAAGAGACCCAGTACTTC

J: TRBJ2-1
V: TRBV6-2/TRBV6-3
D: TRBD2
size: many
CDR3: CASSYSGTSGGGHLNEQFF
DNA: TGTGCCAGCAGTTACTCCGGGACTAGCGGGGGGGGCCATCTCAATGAGCAGTTCTTC

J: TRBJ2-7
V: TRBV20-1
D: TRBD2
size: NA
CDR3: CSAYPASGSSYEHYF
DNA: TGCAGTGCTTACCCCGCTAGCGGGAGCTCCTACGAACACTACTTC

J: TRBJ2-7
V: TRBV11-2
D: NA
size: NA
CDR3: CASRPTGYEHYF
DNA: TGTGCCAGCAGGCCCACTGGGTACGAGCATTACTTC

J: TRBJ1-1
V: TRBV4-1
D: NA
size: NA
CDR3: CACSQGERANTEAFF
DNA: TGCGCCTGCAGCCAAGGAGAGAGGGCTAATACTGAAGCTTTCTTT

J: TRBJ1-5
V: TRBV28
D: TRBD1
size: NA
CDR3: CASRPRGTGGAVVNRPQHF
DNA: TGTGCCAGCAGACCGCGTGGGACAGGGGGAGCGGTGGTCAATCGGCCCCAGCATTTT

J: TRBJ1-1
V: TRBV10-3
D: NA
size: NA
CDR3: CAIRNDKGYTEAFF
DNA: TGTGCCATTAGGAACGACAAGGGGTATACTGAAGCTTTCTTT

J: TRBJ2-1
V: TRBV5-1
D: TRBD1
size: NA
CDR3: CTSSSNTGGVGGGGQFF
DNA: TGCACCAGCAGCTCAAATACAGGGGGCGTGGGAGGCGGTGGGCAGTTCTTC

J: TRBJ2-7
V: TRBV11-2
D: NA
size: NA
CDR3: CASSLSRMTEQYF
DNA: TGTGCCAGCAGCCTATCAAGGATGACCGAGCAGTACTTC

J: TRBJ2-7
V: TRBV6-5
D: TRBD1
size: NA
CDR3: CANSDLGTGDEQYF
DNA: TGTGCCAACAGTGATCTCGGGACAGGTGATGAGCAGTACTTC

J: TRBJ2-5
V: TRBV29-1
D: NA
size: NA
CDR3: CSVGGLKETQYF
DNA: TGCAGCGTTGGGGGCCTCAAAGAGACTCAGTACTTC

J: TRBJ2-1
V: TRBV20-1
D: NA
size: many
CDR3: CSARLTGNNEQFF
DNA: TGCAGTGCCCGATTAACAGGGAACAATGAGCAGTTCTTC

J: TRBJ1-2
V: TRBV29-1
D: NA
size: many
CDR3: CSVDVVYGYTF
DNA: TGCAGCGTTGACGTGGTTTATGGCTACACCTTC

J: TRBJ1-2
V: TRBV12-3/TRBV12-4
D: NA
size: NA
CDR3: CVSIPYPGAGGYTF
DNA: TGTGTCAGCATACCCTATCCAGGAGCAGGTGGCTACACCTTC

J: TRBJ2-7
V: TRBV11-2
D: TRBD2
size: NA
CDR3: CASSLNPGLAGVLEHYF
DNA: TGTGCCAGCAGTTTAAATCCGGGACTAGCGGGAGTTCTCGAGCACTACTTC

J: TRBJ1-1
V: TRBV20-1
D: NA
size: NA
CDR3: CSARGGRQIEAFF
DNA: TGCAGTGCTAGAGGGGGCCGGCAGATTGAAGCTTTTTTT

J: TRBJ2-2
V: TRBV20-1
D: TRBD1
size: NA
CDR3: CGARVSGGGTGEPFF
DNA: TGCGGTGCTAGAGTTTCAGGGGGCGGTACCGGGGAGCCGTTTTTT

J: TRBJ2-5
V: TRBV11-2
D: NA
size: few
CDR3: CVSSPRQAKETQYF
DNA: TGTGTCAGTAGCCCTAGACAGGCGAAAGAGACCCAGTATTTC

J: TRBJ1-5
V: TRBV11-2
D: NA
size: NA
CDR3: CASSLDRTTSRDTQHF
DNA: TGTGCCAGCAGCTTAGACAGGACTACTAGCAGAGATACGCAGCATTTT

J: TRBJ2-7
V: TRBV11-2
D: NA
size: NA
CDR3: CSSSLGDRNYDQCF
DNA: TGTTCCAGCAGCTTAGGAGACAGAAACTACGATCAGTGCTTC

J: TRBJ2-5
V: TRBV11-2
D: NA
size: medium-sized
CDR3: CASSLAPVGGETQYF
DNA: TGTGCCAGCAGCTTAGCCCCAGTCGGGGGCGAGACCCAGTACTTC